The 32 T cell receptor beta chains below were found in one sample sequenced in a study of blood T cells in healthy people across ages. It was with a sample-barcoded 5' primer and a J-beta primer mix that a second PCR of roughly 7 to 12 cycles was run. Via MiXCR, TCRdb re-called the 5' RACE reads, giving one row per CDR3 protein. The sample includes about 1.5 million distinct CDR3 sequences, under 55% of them seen just once. The sequencing sample was made of blood. The source is a woman younger than 30 in good health.

The chain links TRBV5-1 to TRBJ1-2; 10 bases are shared with TRBD1. The CDR3 spans 18 residues. Germline V gene sequence: CDR1 SGHRS, CDR2 YFSETQ. J lost 7 bases, V lost 0 bases, and 15 bases had no gene match. The CDR3 loop reads CASSLVPLSGTGEFGYTF. The CDR3 DNA follows: TGCGCCAGCAGCTTGGTACCGCTTTCCGGGACAGGGGAGTTTGGCTACACCTTC. Supplemented by reference TRBV5-1 and TRBJ1-2, the full variable domain reads KAGVTQTPRYLIKTRGQQVTLSCSPISGHRSVSWYQQTPGQGLQFLFEYFSETQRNKGNFPGRFSGRQFSNSRSEMNVSTLELGDSALYLCASSLVPLSGTGEFGYTFGSGTRLTVV.

CDR3 residues: CASSLYRGRDGTEAFF. The CDR3 DNA follows: TGTGCCAGCAGCCTTTACAGGGGGCGGGATGGCACTGAAGCTTTCTTT. The V gene is TRBV7-2, the J gene TRBJ1-1, with TRBD1 matching over 9 bases. The germline CDR1 and CDR2 sequences are SGHTA and FQGNSA. The CDR3 is made up of 16 amino acids. The V segment lost 5 bases and the J segment 4 bases; nucleotides outside the gene matches: 11.

J is TRBJ2-1 and V is TRBV2, with 11 nucleotides matching TRBD2. CDR1 SNHLY and CDR2 FYNNEI come from the germline V gene. Trimming at V came to 9 bases and at J to 8 bases, leaving 6 bases not matched to a gene. The CDR3 is 13 amino acids. The CDR3 bases are TGTGCCAGTTTAGCGGGAGGGCCCTATGAGCAGTTCTTC. It yields the protein CASLAGGPYEQFF.

The chain uses TRBV11-3 and TRBJ2-1, with D perhaps TRBD2 (6 bases). Germline CDR1 and CDR2: SGHNT and YENEEA. CDR3 size: 15 residues. V lost 5 bases and J lost 8, with 19 bases in between. The CDR3 sequence is CASSPMNGRGDEQFF. In DNA form, the CDR3 reads TGTGCCAGCAGCCCCATGAACGGGAGAGGGGATGAGCAGTTCTTC.

The chain recombines TRBV5-1 with TRBJ1-1; TRBD1 might be the D (5 bases). CDR3 size: 13 residues. V dropped 6 bases and J dropped 4 bases, with 13 bases sitting between them. Per germline, CDR1 SGHRS and CDR2 YFSETQ. The CDR3 DNA reads as TGCGCCAGCACCCAGTCAGGGCCCACTGAAGCTTTCTTT. It encodes CASTQSGPTEAFF.

This clonotype was counted only a few times. The chain is built from TRBV15 and TRBJ2-5; D unresolved. Trimming shortened V by 6 bases and J by 11 bases, and 19 bases separated the two germline ends. Per the germline V gene, CDR1 is LNHNV and CDR2 is YYDKDF (reference sequence). The CDR3 has 13 amino acids. CDR3 nucleotides: TGTGCCACCAGTACTAATTTAGACCTGGAGCAGTACTTC. The encoded protein is CATSTNLDLEQYF.

A word on this clonotype: A much bigger clone sits one base away, suggesting this may be a read error. The genes are TRBV12-5 and TRBJ2-5, with 9 bases matching TRBD1. CDR1 is LGHNT and CDR2 is FRNRAP in the germline V gene. The CDR3 length is 14 residues. The trim removed 5 bases at V and 11 bases at J, leaving 12 bases unmatched. The CDR3 protein is CASGLGQGWNEQYF. Here the CDR3 DNA reads TGTGCTAGTGGTCTAGGACAGGGGTGGAATGAGCAGTACTTC.

The chain joins TRBV12-3 or TRBV12-4 to TRBJ2-1, with 8 bases identical to TRBD2. This CDR3 contains 18 residues. V trimming: 4 bases; J trimming: 0 bases; junction bases outside the gene matches: 11. CDR3 DNA sequence: TGTGCCAGCAGTTCCTATAGGACTAGCCTGAGCTCCTACAATGAGCAGTTCTTC. As protein: CASSSYRTSLSSYNEQFF.

The V and J genes are TRBV6-6 and TRBJ2-7; D not certain. The germline V gene has CDR1 MNHNY and CDR2 SVGAGI (reference sequence). CDR3 length equals 13 residues. With 8 bases removed from V and 6 bases from J, the gap between germline ends came to 17 bases. CDR3 sequence (DNA): TGTGCCAGCGTAGTTGGGTGGAGCTCCGAGCAGTACTTC. Translated, it gives CASVVGWSSEQYF.

This clonotype came up a few times. The V call is TRBV9, the J call TRBJ2-7, with 7 bases aligning to TRBD1. This CDR3 comprises 13 residues. V lost 3 bases to trimming and J lost 5 bases; unmatched junction nucleotides: 5. The germline gives CDR1 SGDLS, CDR2 YYNGEE. CDR3 sequence reads: CASSGQGKDEQYF. CDR3 coding DNA: TGTGCCAGCAGCGGACAGGGAAAGGACGAGCAGTACTTC.

V gene TRBV6-5 combines with J gene TRBJ1-5; no clear D. V was shortened by 5 bases and J by 6 bases, with 14 bases between the two germline ends. Germline loops: CDR1 MNHEY, CDR2 SVGAGI. CDR3 length equals 14 residues. The CDR3 bases are TGTGCCAGCAGTCCCCGCGGTTTGGCTCAGCCCCAGCATTTT. Protein sequence: CASSPRGLAQPQHF.

The chain is built from TRBV6-6 and TRBJ1-4; D gene ambiguous. This CDR3 is built from 14 residues. Germline V gives CDR1 MNHNY, CDR2 SVGAGI (reference sequence). Trimming removed 6 bases at V and 2 bases at J, with 10 bases between. Here the CDR3 DNA reads TGTGCCAGCAGGCACCCGGGGACTAATGAAAAACTGTTTTTT. As protein: CASRHPGTNEKLFF.

This clonotype came up a few times. J is TRBJ2-1 and V is TRBV29-1, with D unclear. Germline V gene lookup returns CDR1 SQVTM and CDR2 ANQGSEA. The CDR3 sequence is 12 residues long. Trimming shortened V by 2 bases and J by 11 bases, and 13 bases separated the two germline ends. The CDR3 nucleotides are TGCAGCGTTGAAAGGGATGATCCAAAGCAGTTCTTC. This gives the protein CSVERDDPKQFF.

This chain joins TRBV20-1 and TRBJ2-7; perhaps D is TRBD1 or TRBD2 (5 bases each). CDR1 is DFQATT, CDR2 SNEGSKA, per germline (reference sequence). Trimming cost V 7 bases and J 3 bases, with 19 bases left between them. CDR3 length equals 14 residues. CDR3 sequence: CSGPPGLLLYEQYF. In DNA form, the CDR3 reads TGCAGTGGTCCTCCGGGGCTTCTCCTCTACGAGCAGTACTTC.

The chain is built from TRBV2 and TRBJ1-5, with a tentative D call TRBD1 (5 bases). V was pared by 6 bases and J by 4 bases, with 10 bases between. This CDR3 is 13 amino acids long. CDR1 is SNHLY, CDR2 FYNNEI, per germline. Here the CDR3 DNA reads TGTGCCAGCAGAAGGGGCGAGAATCAGCCCCAGCATTTT. Amino acid sequence: CASRRGENQPQHF.

The chain combines TRBV20-1 with TRBJ1-5; 8 bases map to TRBD1. There are 15 residues in the CDR3. V trimming: 3 bases; J trimming: 5 bases; junction bases outside the gene matches: 9. Germline loops: CDR1 DFQATT, CDR2 SNEGSKA (reference sequence). The CDR3 bases are TGCAGTGCTAGCCAAGGGGACAGGAAATATCAGCCCCAGCATTTT. Its protein is CSASQGDRKYQPQHF.

The rearrangement uses TRBV20-1 and TRBJ2-7, with D hard to call. The V end lost 6 bases, the J end lost 0 bases, and 12 bases lay between the germline ends. Looked up from germline, CDR1 is DFQATT and CDR2 is SNEGSKA (reference sequence). The CDR3 is 13 amino acids. The CDR3 DNA follows: TGCAGTGCCACGGACCCGGGCTCCTACGAGCAGTACTTC. Translation gives CSATDPGSYEQYF.

The rearrangement joins TRBV4-3 to TRBJ2-4, with TRBD2 matching over 11 bases. The J call may be wrong; the DNA end is better matched by TRBJ2-7. Per germline, CDR1 LGHNA and CDR2 YSLEER. CDR3 size: 19 residues. Here the CDR3 DNA reads TGCGCCAGCAGTACCCGGGTAGCGGGAGGGGACATCCCTCCCTACGAGCAGTACTTC. Residues: CASSTRVAGGDIPPYEQYF.

The chain links TRBV20-1 to TRBJ1-2; possible D gene TRBD1, 6 bases. This CDR3 has 10 residues. CDR1 and CDR2 from the germline V gene are DFQATT and SNEGSKA (reference sequence). The CDR3 DNA follows: TGCCTCACAGGGAGCTATGGCTACACCTTC. It translates to CLTGSYGYTF.

As for this clonotype: A much more abundant neighbour one base away suggests this may be a read error. V and J are TRBV4-3 and TRBJ2-1; a weak D match, TRBD1 (5 bases). Germline loops: CDR1 LGHNA, CDR2 YSLEER. The CDR3 contains 15 residues. CDR3 in amino acids: CARSQDRGFIVKQFF. DNA for the CDR3: TGCGCCAGAAGCCAAGATAGGGGATTCATCGTGAAGCAGTTCTTC.

The V gene is TRBV5-1, the J gene TRBJ2-3, with a tentative D call TRBD1 (5 bases). V was cut by 3 bases and J by 1 base, with 15 bases left in between. CDR1 is SGHRS and CDR2 is YFSETQ in the germline V gene. The CDR3 runs 16 residues. CDR3 in amino acids: CASSSYRQGGTDTQYF. CDR3 coding DNA: TGCGCCAGCAGCTCCTACAGGCAAGGGGGCACAGATACGCAGTATTTT.

The rearrangement joins TRBV7-9 to TRBJ2-1, with TRBD1 identical over 9 bases. The CDR3 contains 18 residues. Losses at the gene ends were 5 bases for V and 3 bases for J; bases not matched to a gene: 14. CDR1 SEHNR and CDR2 FQNEAQ come from the germline V gene (reference sequence). The CDR3 spells CASSGGGEDRGSYNEQFF. In nucleotides, the CDR3 is TGTGCCAGCAGCGGGGGAGGAGAGGACAGGGGCAGCTACAATGAGCAGTTCTTC.

The chain joins TRBV10-3 to TRBJ1-5; D might be TRBD1 (5 bases). The CDR3 extends over 15 amino acids. V was shortened by 6 bases and J by 3 bases, with 15 bases between the two germline ends. CDR1 and CDR2 (germline): ENHRY, SYGVKD. The CDR3 DNA sequence: TGTGCCATCAGCGGGACCTGGGGAGACAATCAGCCCCAGCATTTT. Translating it yields CAISGTWGDNQPQHF.

This clonotype appeared many times. The chain combines TRBV9 with TRBJ1-2, with D unclear. CDR3 length: 11 residues. The germline CDR1 and CDR2 sequences are SGDLS and YYNGEE. Trimming took off 3 bases at V and 5 bases at J, with 5 bases between the two ends. The CDR3 spells CASSGPYGYTF. Here the CDR3 DNA reads TGTGCCAGCAGCGGCCCATATGGCTACACCTTC.

This clonotype was seen just once. The J gene is TRBJ2-1, the V gene TRBV28; TRBD2 agrees at 13 bases. The CDR3 is made up of 16 amino acids. J lost 6 bases, V lost 5 bases, and 7 bases had no gene match. CDR1 is MDHEN, CDR2 SYDVKM, per germline. DNA of the CDR3: TGTGCCAGCAGTCCCCCCGGGACTAGCGGGGCCAATGAGCAGTTCTTC. Its protein is CASSPPGTSGANEQFF.

This clonotype was detected only once. The chain couples TRBV10-3 to TRBJ2-1; 11 nucleotides match TRBD1. V lost 8 bases to trimming and J lost 8 bases; unmatched junction nucleotides: 11. The CDR3 has 15 amino acids. Looked up from germline, CDR1 is ENHRY and CDR2 is SYGVKD. CDR3 residues: CAIAPGQGAAYEQFF. The CDR3 DNA reads TGTGCCATCGCCCCAGGACAGGGGGCTGCCTATGAGCAGTTCTTC.

V and J are TRBV28 and TRBJ2-3, with 7 bases lining up with TRBD2. CDR1 is MDHEN and CDR2 is SYDVKM in the germline V gene. This CDR3 is built from 15 residues. Unmatched junction bases numbered 9, after V lost 5 bases and J lost 4 bases. CDR3 sequence (DNA): TGTGCCAGCAGTGACACGCGGGGGAGTTCAGATACGCAGTATTTT. As protein: CASSDTRGSSDTQYF.

About this clonotype: At one end the junction does not follow the germline gene, possibly because of a read error. The genes are TRBV14 and TRBJ2-1; possibly TRBD2 for D (5 bases). CDR3 length: 13 amino acids. Germline values: CDR1 SGHDN, CDR2 FVKESK. The CDR3 DNA follows: TGTGCCAGCAGCCGAGGACTCTACGATGAGCAGTTCTTC. Translation: CASSRGLYDEQFF.

This rearrangement joins TRBV20-1 to TRBJ1-2; 8 positions match TRBD1. The CDR3 sequence is 15 residues long. Germline V gene lookup returns CDR1 DFQATT and CDR2 SNEGSKA (reference sequence). The V segment lost 2 bases and the J segment 4 bases; nucleotides outside the gene matches: 9. CDR3: CSARRTGNWVYGYTF. The CDR3 bases are TGCAGTGCTAGAAGGACAGGGAATTGGGTCTATGGCTACACCTTC.

This rearrangement joins TRBV4-1 to TRBJ2-7; D is possibly TRBD2 (7 bases). V was trimmed by 2 bases and J by 7 bases, leaving 15 bases between them. Germline CDR1 is MGHRA and CDR2 is YSYEKL. CDR3 length: 14 residues. CDR3 in amino acids: CASSQRAGDNEQYF. In nucleotides, the CDR3 is TGCGCCAGCAGCCAACGGGCGGGGGACAATGAGCAGTACTTC.

The rearrangement joins TRBV4-1 to TRBJ1-5; perhaps TRBD1 as D (6 bases). CDR1 and CDR2 (germline): MGHRA, YSYEKL. CDR3 length: 15 amino acids. The V end lost 0 bases, the J end lost 3 bases, and 9 bases lay between the germline ends. CDR3 in amino acids: CASSQDRGNNQPQHF. The CDR3 DNA is TGCGCCAGCAGCCAAGACAGGGGCAACAATCAGCCCCAGCATTTT.

The chain joins TRBV7-2 to TRBJ2-1; 8 nucleotides match TRBD2. Trimming at V came to 3 bases and at J to 3 bases, leaving 7 bases not matched to a gene. Per germline, CDR1 SGHTA and CDR2 FQGNSA. The CDR3 is made up of 16 amino acids. CDR3 sequence (DNA): TGTGCCAGCAGCTTTTTTTGGGCGGGGGGCTACAATGAGCAGTTCTTC. Its protein product is CASSFFWAGGYNEQFF.